This T cell receptor (beta chain) was sequenced for a study of blood T cell repertoires in COVID-19. Study context: Italy, Spain and the United States were the sources of the convalescent and acute COVID-19 samples. T cells, B-cell-depleted T cells, or PBMCs provided the cDNA or gDNA that served as material.

Per the original data handling: By means of reference gene primer amplification, nucleated cell counts were estimated. Sequencing used immunoSEQ multiplex PCR; TCRdb keeps in-frame clones, though not all of them. V and J calls and clone size are given by that table; D and trimming were obtained from the DNA. The sample yields hundreds of thousands of clones, approximately 81% seen once. The ends lost 4 bases at V and 6 bases at J; junction bases unmatched: 7. CDR1 is MNHEY, CDR2 SMNVEV, per germline (reference sequence). The CDR3 is 14 amino acids. This TCR derives from a woman at least 80 years old with acute or convalescent COVID-19. The chain carries TRBV27 and TRBJ1-2; TRBD1 aligns across 8 bases. Sequencing was done on a sample of peripheral blood. CDR3 in amino acids: CASSSGQGRNGYTF. Written as DNA, the CDR3 is TGTGCCAGCAGTTCCGGACAGGGAAGAAATGGCTACACCTTC.